This TCR beta chain was identified in a study of CD8+ T cells in alopecia areata. Sequencing used cDNA as its template, made by extracting RNA and reverse transcribing it. The assay was immunoSEQ multiplex PCR, and TCRdb's table has in-frame clones only and misses some. The repertoire holds 90,000 to 150,000 clones, about 50% seen once, with just over 0.45% in the top ten. Described treatment: oral pan-JAK inhibitor, 5-10 mg twice daily. Alopecia areata patients gave lesional scalp punch biopsies and peripheral blood samples. CDR1 is SGHNT, CDR2 YYREEE, per germline (reference sequence). There are 16 residues in the CDR3. V lost 4 bases to trimming and J lost 5 bases; unmatched junction nucleotides: 4.

The starting material was CD4+ T cells sorted from blood, obtained at week 4, from a patient treated with tofacitinib. This clonotype was obtained from a human donor with alopecia areata. The chain is built from TRBV5-4 and TRBJ2-1, with 15 positions matching TRBD2. CDR3 amino acids: CASSVGLAGGDNEQFF. The CDR3 nucleotides are TGTGCCAGCAGCGTAGGACTAGCGGGAGGGGACAATGAGCAGTTCTTC. The full variable domain, in which reference TRBV5-4 and TRBJ2-1 provide the parts outside the CDR3, is ETGVTQSPTHLIKTRGQQVTLRCSSQSGHNTVSWYQQALGQGPQFIFQYYREEENGRGNFPPRFSGLQFPNYSSELNVNALELDDSALYLCASSVGLAGGDNEQFFGPGTRLTVL.